This is a list of T cell receptor beta chains from one sample in a study of T cell repertoires in cytomegalovirus infection. The antigens of these receptors remain unknown. TCRdb ran MiXCR on the reads and lists one entry per CDR3 protein. This sample has roughly 310,000 distinct CDR3 sequences, with almost 30% found just once. Sequenced here: cultured PBMCs, sampled from culture after CMV antigen stimulation. The receptors were sampled from a human donor in good health (CMV status not recorded). Some clones in this sample may be carry-over from other donors' samples. CDR3s include the opening cysteine and the closing phenylalanine or tryptophan. The order of the fields is clone size, D gene, V gene, J gene, CDR3 protein, CDR3 DNA. The D gene is left open where the match is weak. Some rows mark clone size as missing; the rest say once, few, many or name a class of expanded clone.

NA	TRBD2	TRBV20-1	TRBJ2-3	CSARRRSGRADTQYF	TGCAGTGCTAGAAGAAGGAGCGGGAGGGCAGATACGCAGTATTTT
few	NA	TRBV5-1	TRBJ1-2	CASSSEQNYGYTF	TGCGCCAGCAGCTCAGAACAGAACTATGGCTACACCTTC
many	TRBD2	TRBV11-2	TRBJ2-3	CASSPGTSGGQDTQYF	TGTGCCAGCAGCCCAGGGACTAGCGGGGGTCAAGATACGCAGTATTTT
once	NA	TRBV7-4	TRBJ1-3	CASSPGGGYSGNTIYF	TGTGCCAGCAGCCCCGGGGGGGGTTACTCTGGAAACACCATATATTTT
many	NA	TRBV6-2/TRBV6-3	TRBJ2-6	CASRPSGPPNVLTF	TGTGCCAGCAGGCCCTCGGGTCCTCCCAACGTCCTGACTTTC
many	NA	TRBV19	TRBJ1-5	CASSIIMNQPQHF	TGTGCCAGTAGTATAATTATGAATCAGCCCCAGCATTTT
few	NA	TRBV12-5	TRBJ1-1	CASGSRGIRAFF	TGTGCTAGTGGTTCGAGGGGAATACGGGCTTTCTTT
NA	NA	TRBV19	TRBJ1-1	CASSDGVLGGEAFF	TGTGCCAGTAGCGATGGGGTTTTAGGGGGAGAAGCTTTCTTT
few	NA	TRBV7-6	TRBJ1-4	CASSRDGRNEKLFF	TGTGCCAGCAGCCGGGACGGCAGAAATGAAAAACTGTTTTTT
NA	NA	TRBV5-1	TRBJ1-2	CASSTDGYGYTF	TGCGCCAGCAGCACGGACGGATATGGCTACACCTTC
NA	NA	TRBV7-2	TRBJ1-4	CASSLDGAANEKLFF	TGTGCCAGCAGCTTAGACGGGGCGGCTAATGAAAAACTGTTTTTT
many	NA	TRBV7-2	TRBJ2-5	CASSLMSKETQYF	TGTGCCAGCAGCTTAATGAGTAAAGAGACCCAGTACTTC
NA	TRBD2	TRBV7-9	TRBJ2-2	CASHPPGGRNTGELFF	TGTGCCTCTCACCCCCCGGGAGGACGGAACACCGGGGAGCTGTTTTTT
few	NA	TRBV12-3/TRBV12-4	TRBJ1-5	CASSFEGANQPQHF	TGTGCCAGCAGTTTTGAAGGGGCCAATCAGCCCCAGCATTTT
many	NA	TRBV7-8	TRBJ1-2	CASSLALQRGFYGYTF	TGTGCCAGCAGCTTAGCGCTACAGCGTGGATTCTATGGCTACACCTTC
NA	NA	TRBV5-1	TRBJ2-2	CASSSSPPTGELFF	TGCGCCAGCAGCTCCAGTCCACCCACCGGGGAGCTGTTTTTT
few	NA	TRBV18	TRBJ1-2	CASSPVGNGYTF	TGTGCCAGCTCACCAGTGGGGAATGGCTACACCTTC
NA	NA	TRBV12-3/TRBV12-4	TRBJ2-3	CASSYTLQTDSTDTQYF	TGTGCCAGCAGCTACACCTTACAGACAGATAGCACAGATACGCAGTATTTT
NA	TRBD2	TRBV25-1	TRBJ2-4	CASSESLGGDIQYF	TGTGCCAGCAGTGAATCCCTGGGGGGGGACATTCAGTACTTC
many	NA	TRBV6-5	TRBJ2-1	CASRGGDSYNEQFF	TGTGCCAGCAGAGGCGGGGACTCCTACAATGAGCAGTTCTTC
NA	NA	TRBV11-2	TRBJ2-3	CASSSETSGADTQYF	TGTGCCAGCAGCTCCGAGACTAGTGGTGCGGATACGCAGTATTTT
few	NA	TRBV7-6	TRBJ2-1	CASSLMSGPYNEQFF	TGTGCCAGCAGCTTAATGTCCGGCCCATACAATGAGCAGTTCTTC
NA	NA	TRBV5-4	TRBJ1-6	CAGKSSYNSPLHF	TGTGCCGGCAAGAGCTCCTATAATTCACCCCTCCACTTT
few	NA	TRBV30	TRBJ1-2	CAWSVQGSYGYTF	TGTGCCTGGAGTGTCCAGGGGAGCTATGGCTACACCTTC
few	NA	TRBV6-4	TRBJ2-1	CASSDSSGNEQFF	TGTGCCAGCAGTGACTCTAGCGGCAATGAGCAGTTCTTC
NA	NA	TRBV2	TRBJ2-1	CASRGRPANEQFF	TGTGCCAGCAGGGGCCGCCCGGCCAATGAGCAGTTCTTC
NA	NA	TRBV28	TRBJ2-6	CASSQQGGYYLSGANVLTF	TGTGCCAGCAGTCAACAGGGTGGGTACTACCTCTCTGGGGCCAACGTCCTGACTTTC
NA	NA	TRBV7-2	TRBJ2-1	CASSQEASVSNEQFF	TGTGCCAGCAGCCAAGAGGCTAGCGTATCCAATGAGCAGTTCTTC
NA	NA	TRBV19	TRBJ1-4	CASTRRGLTEKLFF	TGTGCCAGTACCCGCCGTGGTCTTACCGAAAAACTGTTTTTT
NA	NA	TRBV10-3	TRBJ2-1	CATAKGRNNEQFF	TGTGCCACCGCGAAAGGACGGAACAATGAGCAGTTCTTC
NA	NA	TRBV19	TRBJ1-5	CASSKGRGHQPQHF	TGTGCCAGTAGTAAAGGTCGGGGCCATCAGCCCCAGCATTTT
few	TRBD1	TRBV7-2	TRBJ1-2	CASSLRQGVGYGYTF	TGTGCCAGCAGCTTACGACAGGGGGTAGGCTATGGCTACACCTTC
NA	NA	TRBV6-2/TRBV6-3	TRBJ1-5	CASSATGNPRPQHF	TGTGCCAGCAGTGCGACCGGGAACCCAAGGCCCCAGCATTTT
NA	NA	TRBV6-5	TRBJ1-1	CASSYSMGRRLNTEAFF	TGTGCCAGCAGTTACTCGATGGGACGTAGATTGAACACTGAAGCTTTCTTT
many	TRBD1	TRBV7-9	TRBJ1-1	CASSPRTGGMNTEAFF	TGTGCCAGCAGCCCCAGGACAGGGGGAATGAACACTGAAGCTTTCTTT
few	NA	TRBV7-8	TRBJ1-5	CASSLVVDRYQPQHF	TGTGCCAGCAGCTTAGTGGTTGACAGATATCAGCCCCAGCATTTT
NA	TRBD1	TRBV5-6	TRBJ2-2	CASSDGQGHRELFF	TGTGCCAGCAGCGACGGACAGGGTCACCGGGAGCTGTTTTTT
NA	TRBD1	TRBV7-8	TRBJ2-1	CASSLRTGGGNEQFF	TGTGCCAGCAGCCTACGGACAGGGGGGGGAAATGAGCAGTTCTTC
NA	NA	TRBV15	TRBJ1-2	CATSRAAGEATGYTF	TGTGCCACCAGCAGAGCGGCAGGGGAGGCTACTGGCTACACCTTC
few	TRBD1	TRBV12-3/TRBV12-4	TRBJ1-5	CASTLLSGGGGNQPQHF	TGTGCCAGCACCCTTCTTTCGGGAGGGGGCGGCAATCAGCCCCAGCATTTT
few	NA	TRBV2	TRBJ1-5	CASSTGDWRGQPQHF	TGTGCCAGCAGTACCGGAGACTGGAGGGGTCAGCCCCAGCATTTT
few	TRBD1	TRBV7-6	TRBJ1-5	CASSPRIGGQGINNQPQHF	TGTGCCAGCAGCCCTCGAATCGGGGGACAGGGGATAAACAATCAGCCCCAGCATTTT
NA	TRBD2	TRBV7-8	TRBJ2-1	CASSPGLAGGPARLNEQFF	TGTGCCAGCAGCCCGGGACTAGCGGGAGGGCCTGCGCGCTTGAATGAGCAGTTCTTC
NA	NA	TRBV7-8	TRBJ1-1	CASSQGRGRLNTEAFF	TGTGCCAGCAGCCAAGGGAGGGGACGGCTGAACACTGAAGCTTTCTTT
NA	NA	TRBV6-6	TRBJ2-7	CTSMSDISYEQYF	TGTACCAGCATGTCAGATATCTCCTACGAGCAGTACTTC
few	TRBD2	TRBV24-1	TRBJ2-1	CATSDLDSGSSSYNEQFF	TGTGCCACCAGTGATTTAGATAGCGGGAGTAGCTCCTACAATGAGCAGTTCTTC
few	NA	TRBV4-2	TRBJ2-7	CASSQGGTYEQYF	TGTGCCAGCAGCCAAGGGGGAACCTACGAGCAGTACTTC
NA	TRBD2	TRBV6-6	TRBJ2-5	CASQRGYQETQYF	TGTGCCAGCCAGCGGGGGTACCAAGAGACCCAGTACTTC
NA	NA	TRBV19	TRBJ2-5	CASSIWASTPEREAQYF	TGTGCCAGTAGTATTTGGGCGTCTACACCTGAAAGAGAGGCCCAGTACTTC
many	NA	TRBV7-2	TRBJ2-7	CASSLAVFHEQYF	TGTGCCAGCAGCTTAGCCGTGTTCCACGAGCAGTACTTC
few	NA	TRBV7-3	TRBJ1-2	CASSLNPSRGYTF	TGTGCCAGCAGCTTAAACCCGTCGAGGGGCTACACCTTC
many	NA	TRBV6-1	TRBJ2-6	CASSEASGANVLTF	TGTGCCAGCAGTGAAGCCTCCGGGGCCAACGTCCTGACTTTC
NA	TRBD1	TRBV28	TRBJ1-4	CASTSGGRQGLTYF	TGTGCCAGCACCTCCGGAGGGAGACAGGGCCTCACCTATTTT
few	TRBD1	TRBV12-3/TRBV12-4	TRBJ2-1	CASLGQGVVNEQFF	TGTGCCAGCCTGGGACAGGGGGTTGTTAATGAGCAGTTCTTC
NA	NA	TRBV12-3/TRBV12-4	TRBJ2-2	CASRGRGHTGELFF	TGTGCCAGCAGAGGGAGGGGGCACACCGGGGAGCTGTTTTTT
NA	TRBD1	TRBV20-1	TRBJ1-2	CSALMGQLTYGYTF	TGCAGTGCCCTAATGGGACAGCTCACCTATGGCTACACCTTC
few	TRBD1	TRBV6-2/TRBV6-3	TRBJ2-7	CASSYGDSLDEQYF	TGTGCCAGCAGTTACGGGGACAGTCTCGACGAGCAGTACTTC
NA	NA	TRBV6-6	TRBJ1-2	CASSSDGAGRYGYTF	TGTGCCAGCAGTTCCGATGGGGCAGGGAGATATGGCTACACCTTC
few	NA	TRBV5-1	TRBJ1-1	CASSLEVLAEAFF	TGCGCCAGCAGCTTGGAAGTTTTGGCTGAAGCTTTCTTT